This TCR beta chain was sequenced in a study of vaccination and CD4 T cells after COVID-19. Study-level results: Median reactive clonotypes, those recognizing SARS-CoV-2, rose from about 22 to 38, not significantly.

This clonotype has only a few counts. The target antigen is unknown. As for treatment: roughly 10-day PBMC culture with coronavirus spike peptide pools or control peptides (ViraFEST assay). Harvesting of the unexposed donor's CD4+ T cells predated the COVID-19 pandemic (2011-2018). This CDR3 region has 14 residues. Germline V gene data show CDR1 as MNHNS and CDR2 as SASEGT. The V gene lost 7 bases and the J gene lost 5 bases, with 17 bases spanning the gap. The Oncomine TCR Beta short-read assay was applied to DNA of cultured CD4+ T cells. TCRdb recomputed calls from the PCR reads with MiXCR, one row per CDR3 protein. In the table there are 8,000 to 10,000 distinct CDR3 sequences, approximately 34% of which are singletons.

The V and J genes are TRBV6-1 and TRBJ1-1; D possibly corresponds to TRBD1 (5 bases). The TCR comes from a human donor in good health. The sequencing sample was made of CD4+ T cells from blood, cultured in vitro. CDR3 coding DNA: TGTGCCAGCAACAACGGGGGTATCGGGACTGAAGCTTTCTTT. Protein: CASNNGGIGTEAFF.